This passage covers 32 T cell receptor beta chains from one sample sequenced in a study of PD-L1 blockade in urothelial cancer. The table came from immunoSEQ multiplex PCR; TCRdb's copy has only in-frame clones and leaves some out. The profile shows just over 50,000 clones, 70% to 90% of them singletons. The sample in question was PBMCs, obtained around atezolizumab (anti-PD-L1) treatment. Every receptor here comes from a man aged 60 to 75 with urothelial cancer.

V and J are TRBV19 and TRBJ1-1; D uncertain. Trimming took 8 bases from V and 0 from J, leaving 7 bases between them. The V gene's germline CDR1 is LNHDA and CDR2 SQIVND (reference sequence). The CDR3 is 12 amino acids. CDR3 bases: TGTGCCAGTCGAAACATGAACACTGAAGCTTTCTTT. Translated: CASRNMNTEAFF.

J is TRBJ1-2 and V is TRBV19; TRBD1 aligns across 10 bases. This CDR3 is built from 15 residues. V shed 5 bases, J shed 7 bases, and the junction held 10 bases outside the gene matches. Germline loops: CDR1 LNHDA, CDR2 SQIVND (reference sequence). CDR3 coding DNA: TGTGCCAGTAGTTCGCCGGGACAGGGGTTTGGTGGCTACACCTTC. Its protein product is CASSSPGQGFGGYTF.

The CDR3 region has the DNA TGTGCCTGGAGCTCCAAGGGACAGCTGAACACTGAAGCTTTCTTT. Amino acid sequence: CAWSSKGQLNTEAFF. The chain links TRBV30 to TRBJ1-1; TRBD1 aligns across 7 bases. From germline, CDR1 is GTSNPN and CDR2 SVGIG (reference sequence). The CDR3 extends over 15 amino acids. V shed 3 bases and J 0 bases; nucleotides not matched to a gene: 7.

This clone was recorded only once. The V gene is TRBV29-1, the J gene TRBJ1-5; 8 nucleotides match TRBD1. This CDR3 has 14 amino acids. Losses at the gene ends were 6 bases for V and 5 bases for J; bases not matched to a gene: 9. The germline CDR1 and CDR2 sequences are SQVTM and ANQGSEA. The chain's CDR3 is CSVVTGDTYQPQHF. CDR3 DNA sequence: TGCAGCGTAGTGACAGGGGATACCTATCAGCCCCAGCATTTT.

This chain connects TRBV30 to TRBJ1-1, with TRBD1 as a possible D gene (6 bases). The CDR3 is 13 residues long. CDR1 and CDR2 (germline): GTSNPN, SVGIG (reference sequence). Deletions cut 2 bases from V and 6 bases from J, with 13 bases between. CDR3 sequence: CAWSTYRAPEAFF. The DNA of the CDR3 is TGTGCCTGGAGTACATACAGGGCACCTGAAGCTTTCTTT.

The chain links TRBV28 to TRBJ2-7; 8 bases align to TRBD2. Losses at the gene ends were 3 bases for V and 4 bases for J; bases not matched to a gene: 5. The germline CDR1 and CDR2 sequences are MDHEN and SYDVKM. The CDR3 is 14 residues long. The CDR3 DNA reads TGTGCCAGCAGTTTTGGGCGGGAGGTTTACGAGCAGTACTTC. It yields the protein CASSFGREVYEQYF. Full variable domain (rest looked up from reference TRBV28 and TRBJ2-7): DVKVTQSSRYLVKRTGEKVFLECVQDMDHENMFWYRQDPGLGLRLIYFSYDVKMKEKGDIPEGYSVSREKKERFSLILESASTNQTSMYLCASSFGREVYEQYFGPGTRLTVT.

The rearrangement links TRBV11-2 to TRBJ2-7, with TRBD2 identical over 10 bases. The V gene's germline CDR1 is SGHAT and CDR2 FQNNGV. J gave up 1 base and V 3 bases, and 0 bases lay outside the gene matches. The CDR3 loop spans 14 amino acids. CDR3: CASSLGLASYEQYF. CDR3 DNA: TGTGCCAGCAGCTTGGGACTAGCGTCCTACGAGCAGTACTTC. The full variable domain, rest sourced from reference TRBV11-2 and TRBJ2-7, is EAGVAQSPRYKIIEKRQSVAFWCNPISGHATLYWYQQILGQGPKLLIQFQNNGVVDDSQLPKDRFSAERLKGVDSTLKIQPAKLEDSAVYLCASSLGLASYEQYFGPGTRLTVT.

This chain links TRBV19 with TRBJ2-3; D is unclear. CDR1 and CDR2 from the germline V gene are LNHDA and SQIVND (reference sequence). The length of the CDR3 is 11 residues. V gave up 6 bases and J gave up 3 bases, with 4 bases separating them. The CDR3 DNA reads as TGTGCCAGTAGGTCGACAGATACGCAGTATTTT. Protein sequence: CASRSTDTQYF.

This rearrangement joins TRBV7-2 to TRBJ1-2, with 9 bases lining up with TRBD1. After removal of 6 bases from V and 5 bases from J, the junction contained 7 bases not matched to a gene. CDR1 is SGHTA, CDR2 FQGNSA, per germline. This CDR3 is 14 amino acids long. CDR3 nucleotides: TGTGCCAGCAGTCGACAGGGGGAATTGTATGGCTACACCTTC. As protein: CASSRQGELYGYTF.

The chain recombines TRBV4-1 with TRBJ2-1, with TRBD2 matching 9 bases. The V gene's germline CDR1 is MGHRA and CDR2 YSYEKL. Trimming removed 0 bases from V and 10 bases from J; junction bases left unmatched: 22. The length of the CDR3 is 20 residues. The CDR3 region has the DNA TGCGCCAGCAGCCAAGAACGGGGTATCTGGCTAGCGGGAAGAGGTCAGGAGCAGTTCTTC. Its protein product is CASSQERGIWLAGRGQEQFF.

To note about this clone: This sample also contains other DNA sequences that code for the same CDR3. CDR3 protein: CASSPGLAGQETQYF. The CDR3 DNA reads TGTGCCAGCAGCCCGGGACTAGCGGGACAAGAGACCCAGTACTTC. The chain is built from TRBV11-3 and TRBJ2-5; 13 nucleotides line up with TRBD2. The CDR3 has 15 amino acids. Germline CDR1 reads SGHNT; CDR2 reads YENEEA. V gave up 5 bases and J gave up 2 bases; unmatched junction bases: 2.

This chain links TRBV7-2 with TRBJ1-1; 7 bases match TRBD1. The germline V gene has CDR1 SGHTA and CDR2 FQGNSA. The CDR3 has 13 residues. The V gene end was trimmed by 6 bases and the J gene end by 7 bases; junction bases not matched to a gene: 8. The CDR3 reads CASSSDRPNEAFF. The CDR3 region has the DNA TGTGCCAGCAGTTCGGACAGGCCGAATGAAGCTTTCTTT.

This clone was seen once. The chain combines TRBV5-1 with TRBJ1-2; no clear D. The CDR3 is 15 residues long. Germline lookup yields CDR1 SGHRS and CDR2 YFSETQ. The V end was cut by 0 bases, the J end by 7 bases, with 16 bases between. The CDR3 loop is CASSLDGAIGGGYTF. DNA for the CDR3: TGCGCCAGCAGCTTGGACGGAGCGATCGGCGGTGGCTACACCTTC. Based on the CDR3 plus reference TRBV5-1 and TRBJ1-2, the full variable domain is KAGVTQTPRYLIKTRGQQVTLSCSPISGHRSVSWYQQTPGQGLQFLFEYFSETQRNKGNFPGRFSGRQFSNSRSEMNVSTLELGDSALYLCASSLDGAIGGGYTFGSGTRLTVV.

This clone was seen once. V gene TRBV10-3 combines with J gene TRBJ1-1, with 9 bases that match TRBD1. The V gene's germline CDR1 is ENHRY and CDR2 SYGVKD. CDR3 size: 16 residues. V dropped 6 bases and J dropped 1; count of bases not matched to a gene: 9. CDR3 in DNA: TGTGCCATCAGCACAGGGGGCAGTTCCCCGAACACTGAAGCTTTCTTT. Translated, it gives CAISTGGSSPNTEAFF.

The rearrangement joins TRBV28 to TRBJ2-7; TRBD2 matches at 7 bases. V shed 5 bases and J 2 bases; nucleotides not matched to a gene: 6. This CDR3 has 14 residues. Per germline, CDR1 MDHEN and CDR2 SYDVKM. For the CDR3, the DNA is TGTGCCAGCAGTCCCCTAGCGGAGACCTACGAGCAGTACTTC. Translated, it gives CASSPLAETYEQYF.

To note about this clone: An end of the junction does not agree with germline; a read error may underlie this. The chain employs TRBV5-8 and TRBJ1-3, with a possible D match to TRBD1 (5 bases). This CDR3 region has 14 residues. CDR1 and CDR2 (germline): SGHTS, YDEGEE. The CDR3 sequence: CASSDQGSENTIYF. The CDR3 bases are TGTGCCAGCAGCGATCAGGGTTCTGAAAACACCATATATTTT.

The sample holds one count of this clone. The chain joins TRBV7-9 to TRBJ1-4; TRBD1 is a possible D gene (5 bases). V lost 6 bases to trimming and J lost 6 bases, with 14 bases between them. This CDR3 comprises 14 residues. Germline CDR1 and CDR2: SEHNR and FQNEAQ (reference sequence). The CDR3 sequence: CASRVQGFDEKLFF. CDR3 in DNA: TGTGCCAGCAGAGTTCAGGGCTTCGATGAAAAACTGTTTTTT.

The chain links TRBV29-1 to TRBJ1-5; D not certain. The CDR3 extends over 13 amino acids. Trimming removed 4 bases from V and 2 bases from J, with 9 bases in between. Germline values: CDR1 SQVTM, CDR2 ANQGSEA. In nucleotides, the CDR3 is TGCAGCGTTGCTCAGGCTCGCAATCAGCCCCAGCATTTT. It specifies CSVAQARNQPQHF.

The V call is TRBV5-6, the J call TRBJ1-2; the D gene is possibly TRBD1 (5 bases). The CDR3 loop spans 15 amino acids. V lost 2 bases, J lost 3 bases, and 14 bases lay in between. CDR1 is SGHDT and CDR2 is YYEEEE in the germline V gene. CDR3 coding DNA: TGTGCCAGCAGCTTCAGGGCCCGACCGCACTATGGCTACACCTTC. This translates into CASSFRARPHYGYTF.

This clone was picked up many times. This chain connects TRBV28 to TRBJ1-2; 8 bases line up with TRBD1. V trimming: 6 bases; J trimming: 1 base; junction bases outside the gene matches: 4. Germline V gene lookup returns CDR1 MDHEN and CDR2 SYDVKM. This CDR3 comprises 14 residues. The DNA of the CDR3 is TGTGCCAGCAGGCGACAGGGGAGTAACTATGGCTACACCTTC. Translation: CASRRQGSNYGYTF.

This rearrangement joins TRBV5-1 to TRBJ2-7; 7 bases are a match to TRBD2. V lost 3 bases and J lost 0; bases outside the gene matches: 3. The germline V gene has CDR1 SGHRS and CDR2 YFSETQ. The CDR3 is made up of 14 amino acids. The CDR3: CASSWGGSSYEQYF. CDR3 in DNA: TGCGCCAGCAGCTGGGGGGGGAGCTCCTACGAGCAGTACTTC.

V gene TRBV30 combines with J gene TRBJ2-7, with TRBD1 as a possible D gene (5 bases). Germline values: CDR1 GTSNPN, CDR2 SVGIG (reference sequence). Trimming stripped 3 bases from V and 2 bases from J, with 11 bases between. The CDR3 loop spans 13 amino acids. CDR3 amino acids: CAWRTDRPYEQYF. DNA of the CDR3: TGTGCCTGGAGGACTGACAGACCCTACGAGCAGTACTTC.

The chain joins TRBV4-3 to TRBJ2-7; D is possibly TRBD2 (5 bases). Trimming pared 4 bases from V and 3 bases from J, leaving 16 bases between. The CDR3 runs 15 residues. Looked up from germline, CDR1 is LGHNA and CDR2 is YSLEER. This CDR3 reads CASSPQVGSGYEQYF. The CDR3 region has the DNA TGCGCCAGCAGCCCCCAGGTAGGGAGTGGCTACGAGCAGTACTTC.

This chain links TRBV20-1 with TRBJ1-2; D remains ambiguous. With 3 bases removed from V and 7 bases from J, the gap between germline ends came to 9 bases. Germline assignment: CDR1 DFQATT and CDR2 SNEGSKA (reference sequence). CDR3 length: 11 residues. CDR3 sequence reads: CSASAGFGYTF. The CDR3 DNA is TGCAGTGCTAGTGCCGGGTTTGGCTACACCTTC.

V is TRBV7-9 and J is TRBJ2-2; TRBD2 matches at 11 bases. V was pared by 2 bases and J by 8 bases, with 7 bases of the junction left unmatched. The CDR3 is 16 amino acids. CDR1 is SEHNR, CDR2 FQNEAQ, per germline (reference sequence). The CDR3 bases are TGTGCCAGCAGCTTACGAACTAGCGGGAGTTTAGGGGAGCTGTTTTTT. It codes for CASSLRTSGSLGELFF.

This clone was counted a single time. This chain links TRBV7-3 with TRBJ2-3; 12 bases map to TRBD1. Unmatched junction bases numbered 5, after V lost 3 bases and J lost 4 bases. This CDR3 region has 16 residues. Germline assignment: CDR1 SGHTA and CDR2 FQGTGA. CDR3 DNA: TGTGCCAGCAGCTTTGGGGACAGGGGGCGAGCAGATACGCAGTATTTT. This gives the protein CASSFGDRGRADTQYF.

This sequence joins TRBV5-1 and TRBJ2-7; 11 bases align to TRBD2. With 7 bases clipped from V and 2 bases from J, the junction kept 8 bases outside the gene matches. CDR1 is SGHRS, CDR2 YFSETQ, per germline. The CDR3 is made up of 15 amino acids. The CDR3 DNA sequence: TGCGCCAGCTCCCCTGGGACTAGCGGAACCTACGAGCAGTACTTC. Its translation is CASSPGTSGTYEQYF.

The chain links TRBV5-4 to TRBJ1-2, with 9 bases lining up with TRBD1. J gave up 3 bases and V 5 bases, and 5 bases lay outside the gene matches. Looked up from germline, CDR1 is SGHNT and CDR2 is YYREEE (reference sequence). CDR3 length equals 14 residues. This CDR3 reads CASRRTGGHYGYTF. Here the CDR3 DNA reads TGTGCCAGCAGGAGAACAGGGGGCCACTATGGCTACACCTTC.

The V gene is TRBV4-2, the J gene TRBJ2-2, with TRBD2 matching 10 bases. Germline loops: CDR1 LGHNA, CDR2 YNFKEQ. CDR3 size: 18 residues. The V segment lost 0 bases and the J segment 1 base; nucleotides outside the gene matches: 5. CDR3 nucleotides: TGTGCCAGCAGCCAAGACTCGACTAGCGGGTTGAACACCGGGGAGCTGTTTTTT. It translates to CASSQDSTSGLNTGELFF.

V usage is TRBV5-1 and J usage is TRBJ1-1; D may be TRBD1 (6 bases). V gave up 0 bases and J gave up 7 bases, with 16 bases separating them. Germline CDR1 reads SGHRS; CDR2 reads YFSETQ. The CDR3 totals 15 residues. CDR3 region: CASSLVDGQTVEAFF. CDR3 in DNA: TGCGCCAGCAGCTTGGTAGACGGACAGACAGTTGAAGCTTTCTTT.

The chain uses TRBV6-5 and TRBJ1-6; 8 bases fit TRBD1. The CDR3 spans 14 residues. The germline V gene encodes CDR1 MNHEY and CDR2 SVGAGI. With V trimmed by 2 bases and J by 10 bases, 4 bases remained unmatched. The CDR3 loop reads CASSYATGESPLHF. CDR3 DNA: TGTGCCAGCAGTTACGCGACAGGGGAATCACCCCTCCACTTT.

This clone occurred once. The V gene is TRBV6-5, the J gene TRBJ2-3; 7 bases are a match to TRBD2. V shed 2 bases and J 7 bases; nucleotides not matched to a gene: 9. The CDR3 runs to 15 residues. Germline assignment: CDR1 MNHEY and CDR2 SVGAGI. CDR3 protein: CASSYRTGGDNTQYF. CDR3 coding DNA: TGTGCCAGCAGTTACCGGACGGGGGGAGATAATACGCAGTATTTT.